Here is one T cell receptor beta chain with its context. This sample was taken from a study of brain metastases from non-small cell lung cancer. The V and J ends lost 3 bases and 5 bases respectively, with 10 bases between them. This CDR3 is built from 13 residues. Germline CDR1 and CDR2: MGHDK and SYGVNS. Generated by immunoSEQ multiplex PCR, the TCRdb table keeps only in-frame clones and is missing some. The top ten hold 4.5% to 5.5% of the sample, which has several hundred clones, 90% to 95% seen once. The TCR originated in a donor at least 40 years old with non-small cell lung cancer. V is TRBV25-1 and J is TRBJ2-5; D unclear. The sequencing sample was made of tumor-adjacent normal tissue. This CDR3 reads CASSDSPRETQYF. The CDR3 DNA sequence: TGTGCCAGCAGTGACTCACCTAGGGAGACCCAGTACTTC. The complete variable domain, with remaining parts taken from reference TRBV25-1 and TRBJ2-5, reads EADIYQTPRYLVIGTGKKITLECSQTMGHDKMYWYQQDPGMELHLIHYSYGVNSTEKGDLSSESTVSRIRTEHFPLTLESARPSHTSQYLCASSDSPRETQYFGPGTRLLVL.